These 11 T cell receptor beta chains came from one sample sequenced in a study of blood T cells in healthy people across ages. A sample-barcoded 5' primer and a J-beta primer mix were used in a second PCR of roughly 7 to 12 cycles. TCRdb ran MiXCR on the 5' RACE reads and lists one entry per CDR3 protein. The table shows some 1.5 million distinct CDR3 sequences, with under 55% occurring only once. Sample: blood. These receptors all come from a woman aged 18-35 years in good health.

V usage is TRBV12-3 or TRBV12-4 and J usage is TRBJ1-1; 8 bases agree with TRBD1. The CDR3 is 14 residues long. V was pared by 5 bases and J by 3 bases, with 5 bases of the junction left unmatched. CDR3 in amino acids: CASSRRGPDTEAFF. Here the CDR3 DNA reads TGTGCCAGCAGTCGCAGGGGGCCGGACACTGAAGCTTTCTTT.

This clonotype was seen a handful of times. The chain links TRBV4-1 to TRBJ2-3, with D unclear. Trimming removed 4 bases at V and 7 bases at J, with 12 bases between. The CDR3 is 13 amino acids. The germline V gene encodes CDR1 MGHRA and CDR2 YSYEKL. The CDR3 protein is CASSPVFPHTQYF. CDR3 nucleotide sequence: TGCGCCAGCAGCCCCGTATTTCCTCATACGCAGTATTTT.

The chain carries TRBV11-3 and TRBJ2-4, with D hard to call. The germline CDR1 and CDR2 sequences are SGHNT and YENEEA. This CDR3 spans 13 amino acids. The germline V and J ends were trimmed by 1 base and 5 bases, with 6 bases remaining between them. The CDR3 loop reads CASSLGMENIQYF. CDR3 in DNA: TGTGCCAGCAGCTTAGGGATGGAAAACATTCAGTACTTC.

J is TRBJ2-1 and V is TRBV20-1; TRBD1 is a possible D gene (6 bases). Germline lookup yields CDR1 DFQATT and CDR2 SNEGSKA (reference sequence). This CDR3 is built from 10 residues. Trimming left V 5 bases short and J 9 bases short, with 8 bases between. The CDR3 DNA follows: TGCAGTGCTTACAGGGTTGAGCAGTTCTTC. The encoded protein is CSAYRVEQFF.

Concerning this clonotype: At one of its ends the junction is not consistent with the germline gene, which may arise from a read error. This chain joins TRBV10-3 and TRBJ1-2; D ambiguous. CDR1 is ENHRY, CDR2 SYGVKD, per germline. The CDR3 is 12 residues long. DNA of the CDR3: TGTGCCATCAGTGACCCGAACTACGGCTACACCTTC. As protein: CAISDPNYGYTF.

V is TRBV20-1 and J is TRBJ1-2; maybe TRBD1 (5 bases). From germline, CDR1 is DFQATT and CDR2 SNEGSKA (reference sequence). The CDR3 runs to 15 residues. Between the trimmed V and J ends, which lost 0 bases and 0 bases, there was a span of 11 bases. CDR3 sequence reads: CSARDPRGANYGYTF. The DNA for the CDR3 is TGCAGTGCTAGAGATCCAAGAGGGGCTAACTATGGCTACACCTTC.

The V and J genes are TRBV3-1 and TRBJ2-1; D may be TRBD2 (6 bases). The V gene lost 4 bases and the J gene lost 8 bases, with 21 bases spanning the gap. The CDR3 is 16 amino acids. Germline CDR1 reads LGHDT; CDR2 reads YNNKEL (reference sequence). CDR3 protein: CASSPLTSSVGYEQFF. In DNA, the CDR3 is TGTGCCAGCAGCCCACTGACTAGTTCAGTGGGTTATGAGCAGTTCTTC.

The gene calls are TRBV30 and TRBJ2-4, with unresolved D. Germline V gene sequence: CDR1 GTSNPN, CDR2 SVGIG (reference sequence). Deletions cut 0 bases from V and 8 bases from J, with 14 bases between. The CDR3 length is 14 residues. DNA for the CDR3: TGTGCCTGGAGTGTACTGAAAGGGAACGACATTCAGTACTTC. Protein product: CAWSVLKGNDIQYF.

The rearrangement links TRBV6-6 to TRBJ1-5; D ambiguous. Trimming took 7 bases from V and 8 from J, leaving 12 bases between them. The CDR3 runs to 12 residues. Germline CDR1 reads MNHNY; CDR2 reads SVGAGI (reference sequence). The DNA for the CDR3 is TGTGCCAGCACTCTGGAGGTTGAGCCCCAGCATTTT. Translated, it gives CASTLEVEPQHF.

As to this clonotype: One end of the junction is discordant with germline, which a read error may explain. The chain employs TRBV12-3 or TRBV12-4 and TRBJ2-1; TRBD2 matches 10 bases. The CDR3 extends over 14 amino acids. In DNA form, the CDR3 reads TGTGCCAGCAGTCTAGCGGGAGCCCGCAATGAGCAGTTCTTC. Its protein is CASSLAGARNEQFF.

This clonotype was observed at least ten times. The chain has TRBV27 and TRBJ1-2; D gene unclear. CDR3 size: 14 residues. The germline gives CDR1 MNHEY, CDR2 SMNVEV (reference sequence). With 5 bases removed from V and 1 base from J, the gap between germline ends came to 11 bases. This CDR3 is CASSPASVNYGYTF. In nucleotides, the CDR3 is TGTGCCAGCAGTCCCGCCTCGGTTAACTATGGCTACACCTTC.